A single sample is the source of the 20 T cell receptor beta chains below, sequenced in a study of CD8+CD57+ T cells in acquired aplastic anemia. The template used for profiling TCR beta VDJ and CDR3 was genomic DNA. TCRdb re-analysed the reads in MiXCR, keeping a single row per CDR3 protein. The data contain some 200,000 distinct CDR3 sequences, approximately 65% of them singletons. Patients chosen for sequencing had shown CD8+CD57+ cell expansion by flow cytometry. The source material was sorted CD4+, CD8+, or CD8+CD57+ T cells (not recorded which) from PBMCs. These receptors were obtained from a human donor with aplastic anemia.

This chain uses TRBV30 with TRBJ1-4; no clear D. Germline CDR1 GTSNPN, CDR2 SVGIG (reference sequence). Between the trimmed V and J ends, which lost 2 bases and 4 bases, there was a span of 11 bases. The CDR3 runs 14 residues. This CDR3 reads CAWSQGIFNEKLFF. The CDR3 coding sequence is TGTGCCTGGAGTCAAGGGATCTTTAATGAAAAACTGTTTTTT.

The chain recombines TRBV20-1 with TRBJ2-7; 10 bases are a match to TRBD2. The V segment lost 3 bases and the J segment 0 bases; nucleotides outside the gene matches: 8. The germline gives CDR1 DFQATT, CDR2 SNEGSKA (reference sequence). CDR3 length equals 16 residues. CDR3 sequence reads: CSASLLAGLSSYEQYF. CDR3 DNA: TGCAGTGCTAGCCTACTAGCGGGATTAAGCTCCTACGAGCAGTACTTC.

V gene TRBV4-2 combines with J gene TRBJ2-1; TRBD2 agrees at 8 bases. The trim removed 0 bases at V and 9 bases at J, leaving 4 bases unmatched. There are 14 residues in the CDR3. Germline CDR1 reads LGHNA; CDR2 reads YNFKEQ. The CDR3 DNA is TGTGCCAGCAGCCAAGATTTAGCGGGGCCTGAGCAGTTCTTC. It encodes CASSQDLAGPEQFF.

V gene TRBV7-3 combines with J gene TRBJ1-2; unclear D gene. Trimming removed 0 bases at V and 7 bases at J, with 12 bases between. The CDR3 extends over 14 amino acids. Germline V gene data show CDR1 as SGHTA and CDR2 as FQGTGA. In DNA form, the CDR3 reads TGTGCCAGCAGCTTAACGGGCGGGTCGGCTGGCTACACCTTC. Residues: CASSLTGGSAGYTF.

V gene TRBV10-1 combines with J gene TRBJ1-3; the D is unclear. The CDR3 is 17 amino acids. The ends were cut back, 0 bases at V and 6 bases at J, with 18 bases in the middle. The germline CDR1 and CDR2 sequences are WNHNN and SYGVQD (reference sequence). The CDR3 DNA reads as TGCGCCAGCAGTGAGTCGCGGGGTGGGGAGGCCGCAAACACCATATATTTT. It translates to CASSESRGGEAANTIYF.

Worth noting for this clonotype: A much larger clone lies a single base off, so this may be a read error. V usage is TRBV4-3 and J usage is TRBJ1-4, with a tentative D call TRBD1 (5 bases). V dropped 4 bases and J dropped 5 bases, with 11 bases sitting between them. The germline V gene encodes CDR1 LGHNA and CDR2 YSLEER. The CDR3 is 14 amino acids. The CDR3 here is CASSPVWGNEKLFF. In nucleotides, the CDR3 is TGCGCCAGCAGCCCAGTATGGGGGAATGAAAAACTGTTTTTT.

This clonotype was detected a few times. The chain employs TRBV2 and TRBJ2-7; 10 bases line up with TRBD2. Germline CDR1 reads SNHLY; CDR2 reads FYNNEI. V gave up 7 bases and J gave up 0 bases; unmatched junction bases: 6. The CDR3 spans 15 residues. CDR3 DNA sequence: TGTGCCAGCATAGCGGGGGGATCGAGCTCCTACGAGCAGTACTTC. It codes for CASIAGGSSSYEQYF.

The chain has TRBV19 and TRBJ1-5; possible D gene TRBD1, 6 bases. The germline V gene has CDR1 LNHDA and CDR2 SQIVND (reference sequence). V lost 3 bases to trimming and J lost 5 bases, with 11 bases between them. The CDR3 spans 14 residues. The DNA of the CDR3 is TGTGCCAGTAGTATGGGGACAAGTTATCAGCCCCAGCATTTT. This sequence encodes CASSMGTSYQPQHF.

The table lists this clonotype with a count of one. Compared with germline, one end of the junction differs, possibly owing to a read error. The chain recombines TRBV5-1 with TRBJ2-7; perhaps D is TRBD1 or TRBD2 (5 bases each). Germline lookup yields CDR1 SGHRS and CDR2 YFSETQ. CDR3 length: 14 residues. As DNA, the CDR3 is TGCGCCAGCAGCTTGGAGTACGGGGCCTACAAGCAGTACTTC. Its translation is CASSLEYGAYKQYF. The full variable domain, with the rest looked up from reference TRBV5-1 and TRBJ2-7, is KAGVTQTPRYLIKTRGQQVTLSCSPISGHRSVSWYQQTPGQGLQFLFEYFSETQRNKGNFPGRFSGRQFSNSRSEMNVSTLELGDSALYLCASSLEYGAYKQYFGPGTRLTVT.

The gene calls are TRBV7-8 and TRBJ2-7, with 9 bases that match TRBD1. This CDR3 is built from 16 residues. The V gene end was trimmed by 5 bases and the J gene end by 6 bases; junction bases not matched to a gene: 14. Germline V gene data show CDR1 as SGHVS and CDR2 as FQNEAQ. The CDR3 region is CASSPTGTGSLREQYF. The CDR3 DNA sequence: TGTGCCAGCAGCCCGACCGGGACAGGGAGCCTACGCGAGCAGTACTTC.

The sample holds a few counts of this clonotype. The V and J genes are TRBV20-1 and TRBJ1-6; D is unclear. V was pared by 3 bases and J by 14 bases, with 17 bases between. The CDR3 is 13 residues long. CDR1 and CDR2 from the germline V gene are DFQATT and SNEGSKA (reference sequence). The CDR3 loop reads CSASGQSAISLHF. DNA for the CDR3: TGCAGTGCTAGCGGGCAGTCCGCTATATCCCTCCACTTT.

The chain recombines TRBV9 with TRBJ2-5; 9 nucleotides agree with TRBD2. Germline lookup yields CDR1 SGDLS and CDR2 YYNGEE. V lost 4 bases to trimming and J lost 5 bases; unmatched junction nucleotides: 9. The CDR3 totals 15 residues. CDR3 nucleotide sequence: TGTGCCAGCAGCAATACCGGGACTAGCAGGGAGACCCAGTACTTC. This translates into CASSNTGTSRETQYF. The complete variable domain, with remaining parts taken from reference TRBV9 and TRBJ2-5, reads DSGVTQTPKHLITATGQRVTLRCSPRSGDLSVYWYQQSLDQGLQFLIQYYNGEERAKGNILERFSAQQFPDLHSELNLSSLELGDSALYFCASSNTGTSRETQYFGPGTRLLVL.

This clonotype was found once. This chain joins TRBV19 and TRBJ2-7; tentatively, D is TRBD1 (5 bases). Per the germline V gene, CDR1 is LNHDA and CDR2 is SQIVND (reference sequence). V dropped 1 base and J dropped 1 base, with 17 bases sitting between them. CDR3 length equals 17 residues. The CDR3 DNA follows: TGTGCCAGTAGTATAGCCGCAGGGCAGACTGCTTCCTACGAGCAGTACTTC. Protein product: CASSIAAGQTASYEQYF.

This clonotype was counted a few times. The V and J genes are TRBV10-3 and TRBJ1-6, with D maybe TRBD1 (5 bases). Germline-derived CDR1 and CDR2 are ENHRY and SYGVKD. V dropped 6 bases and J dropped 5 bases, with 17 bases sitting between them. This CDR3 has 16 residues. The CDR3 protein is CAIRDSDGRDNSPLHF. In DNA form, the CDR3 reads TGTGCCATCAGAGACTCCGACGGCAGGGATAATTCACCCCTCCACTTT.

This clonotype turned up a few times. This chain uses TRBV7-9 with TRBJ1-6; D possibly corresponds to TRBD1 (6 bases). Germline CDR1 is SEHNR and CDR2 is FQNEAQ (reference sequence). Trimming removed 5 bases from V and 7 bases from J, with 18 bases in between. The CDR3 is 16 amino acids. CDR3 in amino acids: CASSPSGGTQNSPLHF. The DNA of the CDR3 is TGTGCCAGCAGCCCAAGTGGTGGGACACAAAATTCACCCCTCCACTTT.

V usage is TRBV2 and J usage is TRBJ2-7; 8 bases align to TRBD1. There are 15 residues in the CDR3. The ends lost 5 bases at V and 2 bases at J; junction bases unmatched: 8. Germline V gene data show CDR1 as SNHLY and CDR2 as FYNNEI. Here the CDR3 reads CASSYPDRVAYEQYF. Written as DNA, the CDR3 is TGTGCCAGCAGTTACCCGGACAGGGTTGCCTACGAGCAGTACTTC.

The rearrangement joins TRBV10-3 to TRBJ2-7, with TRBD1 matching over 10 bases. Germline CDR1 reads ENHRY; CDR2 reads SYGVKD. The CDR3 contains 14 residues. The J segment lost 9 bases and the V segment lost 10 bases, leaving 15 bases of the junction unmatched. The CDR3 sequence: CASQSGTGAGGQYF. Here the CDR3 DNA reads TGTGCCAGCCAGTCCGGGACAGGGGCGGGCGGGCAGTACTTC.

This clonotype appeared many times. V is TRBV7-9 and J is TRBJ2-3; D might be TRBD1 or TRBD2, each matching 5 bases. The V end lost 8 bases, the J end lost 2 bases, and 23 bases lay between the germline ends. This CDR3 region has 17 residues. CDR1 is SEHNR, CDR2 FQNEAQ, per germline (reference sequence). This CDR3 is CASGKNSGTDYTDTQYF. In DNA form, the CDR3 reads TGTGCCAGCGGCAAAAATTCAGGGACGGATTACACAGATACGCAGTATTTT.

The chain joins TRBV19 to TRBJ2-1, with D tentatively TRBD2 (6 bases). Trimming cost V 0 bases and J 12 bases, with 21 bases left between them. Germline V CDR1 and CDR2: LNHDA, SQIVND (reference sequence). The length of the CDR3 is 16 residues. CDR3 DNA sequence: TGTGCCAGTAGTATAGATTATGGCCGGGAGTGGGGAGGGCAGTTCTTC. Translating gives CASSIDYGREWGGQFF.

This clonotype showed up many times. The J gene is TRBJ1-1, the V gene TRBV2; D might be TRBD1 (5 bases). The CDR3 has 12 residues. From germline, CDR1 is SNHLY and CDR2 FYNNEI. Trimming removed 10 bases from V and 4 bases from J, with 13 bases in between. The CDR3 nucleotides read TGTGCCATCCAGACCCAGGGCACTGAAGCTTTCTTT. This gives the protein CAIQTQGTEAFF.